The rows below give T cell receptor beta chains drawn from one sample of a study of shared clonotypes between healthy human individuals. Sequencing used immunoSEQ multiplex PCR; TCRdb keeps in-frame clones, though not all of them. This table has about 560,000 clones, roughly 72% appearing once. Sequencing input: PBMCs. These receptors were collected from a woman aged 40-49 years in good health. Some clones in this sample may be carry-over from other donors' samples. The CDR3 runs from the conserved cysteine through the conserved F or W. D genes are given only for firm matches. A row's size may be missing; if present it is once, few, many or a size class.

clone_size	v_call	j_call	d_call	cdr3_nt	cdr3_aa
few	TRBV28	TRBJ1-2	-	TGTGCCAGCTATGGTGGTGTGGGCTACACCTTC	CASYGGVGYTF
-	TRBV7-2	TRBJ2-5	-	TGTGCCAGCAACTGGGGGACTCGCGAGACCCAGTACTTC	CASNWGTRETQYF
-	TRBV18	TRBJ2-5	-	TGTGCCAGCTCACCAGGGACACCCCAAGAGACCCAGTACTTC	CASSPGTPQETQYF
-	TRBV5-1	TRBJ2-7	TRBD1	TGCGCCAGCAGCTTAGGGGACAGGGAATCTTACGAGCAGTACTTC	CASSLGDRESYEQYF
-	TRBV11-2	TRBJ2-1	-	TGTGCCAGCAGCTTGGTTATCGTGGGTTACAATGAGCAGTTCTTC	CASSLVIVGYNEQFF
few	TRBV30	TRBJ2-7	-	TGTGCCTGGAGTATCCGGGGCGAGTACGAGCAGTACTTC	CAWSIRGEYEQYF
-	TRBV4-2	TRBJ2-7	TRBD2	TGTGCCAGCAGCCCAGGACTAGCGGGAGCCTACGAGCAGTACTTC	CASSPGLAGAYEQYF
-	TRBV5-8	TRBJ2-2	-	TGTGCCAGCAAACGCCTCCCCAGGGGCAGAACCGGGGAGCTGTTTTTT	CASKRLPRGRTGELFF
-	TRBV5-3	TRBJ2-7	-	TGTGCCAGATGCGCGGGACTTTACGAGCAGTACTTC	CARCAGLYEQYF
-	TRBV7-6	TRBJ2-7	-	TGTGCCAGCAGCTTAGGTCGGGCCGAGCAGTACTTC	CASSLGRAEQYF
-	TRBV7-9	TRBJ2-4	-	TGTGCCAGCAGCTTTGGGACCCCGGCCAAAAACATTCAGTACTTC	CASSFGTPAKNIQYF
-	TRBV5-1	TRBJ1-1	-	TGCGCCAGCAGCTTGTCGTCCGGGGGCGGCTACACTGAAGCTTTCTTT	CASSLSSGGGYTEAFF
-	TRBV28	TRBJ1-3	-	TGTGCCAGCAGTTCGCACTCGAGGGGTGCTGGAAACACCATATATTTT	CASSSHSRGAGNTIYF
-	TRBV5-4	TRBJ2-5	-	TGTGCCAGCAGCGCTACTATGGACCTTGACCTAGAGACCCAGTACTTC	CASSATMDLDLETQYF
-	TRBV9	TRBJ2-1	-	TGTGCCAGCAGCGTAGGACAACAGGAGAACAATGAGCAGTTCTTC	CASSVGQQENNEQFF
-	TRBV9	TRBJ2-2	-	TGTGCCAGCAGCTCTTGGGCTAGCAAAGGTCCCGGGGAGCTGTTTTTT	CASSSWASKGPGELFF
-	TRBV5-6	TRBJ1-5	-	TGTGCCAGCAGCCCGAGCCAAGCTTTTAATCAGCCCCAGCATTTT	CASSPSQAFNQPQHF
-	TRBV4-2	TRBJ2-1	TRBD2	TGTGCCAGCAGCCAGACTAGCGGGAGGGAGTATGAGCAGTTCTTC	CASSQTSGREYEQFF
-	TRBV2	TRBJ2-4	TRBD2	TGTGCCAGTGTAGCGGGAGTCTGGAACATTCAGTACTTC	CASVAGVWNIQYF
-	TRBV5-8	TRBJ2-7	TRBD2	TGTGCCAGCAGCTTGGTGACTAGCGTCACACATTACGAGCAGTACTTC	CASSLVTSVTHYEQYF
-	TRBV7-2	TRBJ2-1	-	TGTGCCAGCAGCTTGGGGGCTTACAATGAGCAGTTCTTC	CASSLGAYNEQFF
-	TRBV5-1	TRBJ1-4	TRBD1	TGCGCCAGCAGCTCGGGACAGGGGTATGAAAAACTGTTTTTT	CASSSGQGYEKLFF
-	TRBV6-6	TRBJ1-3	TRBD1	TGTGCCAGCAGCGAAAGCAGGGGGGGCTCTGGAAACACCATATATTTT	CASSESRGGSGNTIYF
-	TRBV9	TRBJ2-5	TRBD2	TGTGCCAGCAGCGTAGGACTCAGAGCGGGAGGCGGGCAAGAGACCCAGTACTTC	CASSVGLRAGGGQETQYF
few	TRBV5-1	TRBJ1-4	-	TGCGCCAGCAGCTTGTCAGCAGATAATGAAAAACTGTTTTTT	CASSLSADNEKLFF
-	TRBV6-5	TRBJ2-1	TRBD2	TGTGCCAGCAGTCCCGGGACTAGCTCCTACAATGAGCAGTTCTTC	CASSPGTSSYNEQFF
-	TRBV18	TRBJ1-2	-	TGTGCCAGCTCACCGACCATCCGGTACACTAACTATGGCTACACCTTC	CASSPTIRYTNYGYTF
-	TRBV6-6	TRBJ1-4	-	TGTGCCAGCAGCCTAAAGACAGGCGAAAAACTGTTTTTT	CASSLKTGEKLFF
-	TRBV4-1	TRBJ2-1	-	TGCGCCAGCAGCCAACCCTGGGGGGATGAGCAGTTCTTC	CASSQPWGDEQFF
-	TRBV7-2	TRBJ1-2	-	TGTGCCAGCAGCTATGGAGGACAGTTTAACTATGGCTACACCTTC	CASSYGGQFNYGYTF
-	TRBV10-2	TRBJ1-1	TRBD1	TGCGCCAGCAGTAAGTCGGACAGGGGGGCCTCTGAAGCTTTCTTT	CASSKSDRGASEAFF